These T cell receptor beta chains were read from a single sample in a study of glioma-infiltrating T cells after dendritic cell vaccination. Profiling relied on immunoSEQ multiplex PCR, and the TCRdb table lists in-frame clones only, not all of them. Of around 23,000 clones in the sample, roughly 89% were seen once. This sample comprised blood, obtained after dendritic cell vaccination. These receptors all come from a human donor with glioblastoma. The conserved cysteine and the conserved F or W are not part of the CDR3 here. The size of a clone is reported for some rows only, either as once, few or many, or as a class for expanded clones.

>10|.|TRBJ1-5|TRBV6-6
AIRESNQPQH
>10|.|TRBJ2-7|TRBV7-9
ASSLDGFEQY
>11|.|TRBJ2-7|TRBV2
ATSGQGTYEQY
>13|.|TRBJ2-1|TRBV2
ASSSSGGRYSEQF
>14|.|TRBJ1-3|TRBV4-1
ASSYNRDYSGNTIY
>12|.|TRBJ1-1|TRBV10-1
ASRNNRAGTEAF
>13|.|TRBJ2-3|TRBV10-2
ASSEPGFSTDTQY
>10|.|TRBJ2-1|TRBV14
ASGTGGNEQF
>13|.|TRBJ2-1|TRBV5-4
ASSRSGGQYNEQF
>12|.|TRBJ2-3|TRBV5-1
ASSLGQSTGTQY
>14|.|TRBJ1-4|TRBV14
ASSGPGTGTNEKLF
>21|.|TRBJ1-5|TRBV29-1
SVTPARSNGGGHHSFSNQPQH
>12|.|TRBJ1-4|TRBV6-1
ASIEHRGTAKLF
>11|.|TRBJ1-2|TRBV19
ASSAGASIGYT
>13|.|TRBJ1-2|TRBV4-1
ASSQEWQVNYGYT
>14|.|TRBJ2-1|TRBV7-9
ASSLRGDSSYNEQF
>13|.|TRBJ2-3|TRBV6-4
ASSDSSGGADTQY
>15|.|TRBJ2-4|TRBV25-1
ASPGGVGFGAKNIQY
>14|.|TRBJ2-3|TRBV7-9
ASSLASAGFTDTQY
>11|.|TRBJ2-2|TRBV11-2
ASTQGFTGELF
>11|.|TRBJ1-2|TRBV5-6
ASSLADSYGYT
>15|few|TRBJ2-3|TRBV7-6
ASSQLAGGTSTDTQY
>11|once|TRBJ1-1|TRBV19
ASRGQGTTEAF
>12|.|TRBJ1-3|TRBV6-1
ASREGISGNTIY
>11|.|TRBJ2-1|TRBV15
ATSRDPGQTMF
>13|.|TRBJ1-2|TRBV6-1
ASSEWRQGAYGYT
>14|.|TRBJ2-2|TRBV7-9
ASITGASANTGELF
>11|once|TRBJ1-6|TRBV15
ATKTGMESPLH
>11|once|TRBJ2-3|TRBV27
ASSLAGVYTQY
>11|.|TRBJ2-7|TRBV13
ASSLRTAYEQY
>13|.|TRBJ2-1|TRBV7-2
ASSPHLAGAGEQF
>12|.|TRBJ1-6|TRBV7-9
ASSRDSFNSPLH
>12|once|TRBJ1-3|TRBV11-1
ASSRRSSGNTIY
>11|once|TRBJ2-1|TRBV6-5
AIAGSSYNEQF
>18|.|TRBJ1-5|TRBV27
ASSPRVYTGRIYSNQPQH
>12|.|TRBJ1-3|TRBV6-5
ASSHRHTGNTIY
>12|.|TRBJ1-1|TRBV27
ASRIQGGNTEAF
>13|.|TRBJ2-5|TRBV6-1
ASTRGPRGEETQY
>12|.|TRBJ2-1|TRBV6-6
ASSTGLAGYEQF
>13|.|TRBJ1-1|TRBV10-2
ASSVGRGFDTEAF
>13|.|TRBJ1-1|TRBV5-1
ASSLTPGQGDQAF
>14|.|TRBJ1-5|TRBV18
ASSHTTGKGAQPQH
>16|.|TRBJ1-3|TRBV5-6
ASSLAHRAIGSGNTIY
>14|few|TRBJ1-6|TRBV4-2
ASSPTGVGYNSPLH
>13|.|TRBJ2-6|TRBV19
ASSIQWSGANVLT